The subject of this entry is one TCR beta chain. The data belong to a study of blood T cell repertoires in COVID-19. Across the study: There were acute and convalescent COVID-19 samples, and they came from the United States, Italy and Spain. PBMCs, B-cell-depleted T cells, or T cells were the source of the cDNA or gDNA that made up the material.

CDR3 length: 16 residues. Trimming stripped 3 bases from V and 7 bases from J, with 21 bases between. CDR1 is SNHLY and CDR2 is FYNNEI in the germline V gene. Authors' analysis steps: From reference gene primer amplification, estimates of nucleated cell counts were derived. Measured with immunoSEQ multiplex PCR; TCRdb has only the in-frame clones, and not every one. That table gives V, J and clone size, and the DNA gave D and trimming. The sample records roughly 68,000 clones, roughly 88% being singletons. This rearrangement joins TRBV2 to TRBJ2-5, with D unclear. This sequence was found in a woman in her sixties with COVID-19, enrolled during active disease. Sequencing was performed on peripheral blood. The chain's CDR3 is CASSETRVGRIGTQYF. The CDR3 nucleotides are TGTGCCAGCAGTGAGACTCGGGTAGGCCGGATAGGGACCCAGTACTTC.